What follows are 10 T cell receptor beta chains derived from one specimen sequenced in a study of shared T cell receptors in the human thymus. Assay: immunoSEQ multiplex PCR; the TCRdb copy retains only in-frame clones and omits some. The table has about 380,000 clones, just under 95% seen once; the top ten hold approximately 0.018%. Sample: thymocytes. These receptors were taken from a human donor.

V is TRBV5-5 and J is TRBJ2-7; TRBD2 might be the D (6 bases). The V end lost 2 bases, the J end lost 3 bases, and 12 bases lay between the germline ends. The CDR3 length is 14 residues. Germline CDR1 and CDR2: SGHKS and YYEKEE (reference sequence). CDR3 nucleotides: TGTGCCAGCAGCTTCCCTAGCGCCTACTACGAGCAGTACTTC. Translated: CASSFPSAYYEQYF.

This chain uses TRBV5-1 with TRBJ2-1; D may be TRBD2 (6 bases). Germline assignment: CDR1 SGHRS and CDR2 YFSETQ. V was cut by 0 bases and J by 9 bases, with 22 bases left in between. The CDR3 runs to 17 residues. CDR3 residues: CASSLGGRGLPTLEQFF. The CDR3 coding sequence is TGCGCCAGCAGCTTGGGGGGCCGGGGACTTCCTACACTTGAGCAGTTCTTC.

The V and J genes are TRBV28 and TRBJ1-5, with TRBD1 identical over 7 bases. Germline trimming cut 3 bases from V and 7 bases from J; bases unmatched to any gene: 3. In germline, CDR1 is MDHEN, CDR2 SYDVKM. This CDR3 spans 13 amino acids. The CDR3 loop reads CASSFYRGQPQHF. In DNA form, the CDR3 reads TGTGCCAGCAGTTTCTACAGGGGCCAGCCCCAGCATTTT.

The J gene is TRBJ2-2, the V gene TRBV19; D remains ambiguous. The CDR3 loop spans 12 amino acids. Per germline, CDR1 LNHDA and CDR2 SQIVND (reference sequence). Trimming removed 3 bases at V and 3 bases at J, with 2 bases between. This CDR3 reads CASSIDTGELFF. DNA for the CDR3: TGTGCCAGTAGTATCGACACCGGGGAGCTGTTTTTT.

The gene calls are TRBV30 and TRBJ1-1, with a possible D match to TRBD1 (6 bases). Germline V CDR1 and CDR2: GTSNPN, SVGIG (reference sequence). V was cut by 1 base and J by 1 base, with 10 bases left in between. The CDR3 is 14 residues long. CDR3 loop: CAWSEAGQNTEAFF. CDR3 DNA: TGTGCCTGGAGTGAGGCGGGACAGAACACTGAAGCTTTCTTT.

The rearrangement uses TRBV7-7 and TRBJ2-3; 7 nucleotides align to TRBD1. The V gene's germline CDR1 is SSHAT and CDR2 FNYEAQ (reference sequence). The V gene end was trimmed by 5 bases and the J gene end by 3 bases; junction bases not matched to a gene: 8. The CDR3 spans 15 residues. The CDR3: CASSPSYRGTDTQYF. The CDR3 bases are TGTGCCAGCAGCCCTTCTTACAGGGGAACAGATACGCAGTATTTT.

V gene TRBV28 combines with J gene TRBJ2-4; TRBD2 matches 7 bases. This CDR3 contains 17 residues. Trimming at V came to 3 bases and at J to 2 bases, leaving 10 bases not matched to a gene. The germline gives CDR1 MDHEN, CDR2 SYDVKM. CDR3 sequence: CASSFGLVGSSKNIQYF. The CDR3 nucleotides read TGTGCCAGCAGTTTCGGACTAGTCGGCTCCTCCAAAAACATTCAGTACTTC.

V gene TRBV4-3 combines with J gene TRBJ2-2; D is possibly TRBD1 (6 bases). Trimming took 0 bases from V and 0 from J, leaving 11 bases between them. The CDR3 sequence is 17 residues long. The germline gives CDR1 LGHNA, CDR2 YSLEER. The CDR3 is CASSQDSRGSNTGELFF. CDR3 DNA sequence: TGCGCCAGCAGCCAAGATTCAAGGGGGTCGAACACCGGGGAGCTGTTTTTT.

The chain couples TRBV30 to TRBJ2-5; possible D gene TRBD2, 5 bases. Germline V gives CDR1 GTSNPN, CDR2 SVGIG (reference sequence). The germline V and J ends were trimmed by 5 bases and 7 bases, with 11 bases remaining between them. The CDR3 covers 11 residues. The CDR3 DNA sequence: TGTGCCTGGGAATTCGAGGGGACCCAGTACTTC. Encoded protein: CAWEFEGTQYF.

This clone is a singleton in its sample. The gene calls are TRBV29-1 and TRBJ1-1; no clear D gene. V was trimmed by 5 bases and J by 3 bases, leaving 19 bases between them. The CDR3 is made up of 15 amino acids. The germline CDR1 and CDR2 sequences are SQVTM and ANQGSEA. The CDR3 spells CSVWVVGLVDTEAFF. The CDR3 DNA sequence: TGCAGCGTTTGGGTTGTGGGGTTGGTGGACACTGAAGCTTTCTTT. Together with reference TRBV29-1 and TRBJ1-1, the CDR3 gives the full variable domain: SAVISQKPSRDICQRGTSLTIQCQVDSQVTMMFWYRQQPGQSLTLIATANQGSEATYESGFVIDKFPISRPNLTFSTLTVSNMSPEDSSIYLCSVWVVGLVDTEAFFGQGTRLTVV.